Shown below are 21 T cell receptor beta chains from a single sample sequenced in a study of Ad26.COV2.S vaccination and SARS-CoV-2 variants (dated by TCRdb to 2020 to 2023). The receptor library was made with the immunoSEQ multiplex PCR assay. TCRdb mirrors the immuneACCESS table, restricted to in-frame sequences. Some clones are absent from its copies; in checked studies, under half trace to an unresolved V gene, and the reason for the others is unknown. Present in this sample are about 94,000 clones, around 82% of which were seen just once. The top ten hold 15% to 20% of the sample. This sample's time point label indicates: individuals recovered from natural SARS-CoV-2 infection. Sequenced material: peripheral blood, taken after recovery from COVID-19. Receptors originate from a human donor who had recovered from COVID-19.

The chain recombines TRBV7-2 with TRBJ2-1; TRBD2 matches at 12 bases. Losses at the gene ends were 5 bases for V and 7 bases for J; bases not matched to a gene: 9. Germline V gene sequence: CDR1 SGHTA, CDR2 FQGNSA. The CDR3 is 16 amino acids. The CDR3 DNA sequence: TGTGCCAGCAGCCCCGGAACTAGCGGGAGGATTAATGAGCAGTTCTTC. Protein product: CASSPGTSGRINEQFF. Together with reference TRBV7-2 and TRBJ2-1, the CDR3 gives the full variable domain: GAGVSQSPSNKVTEKGKDVELRCDPISGHTALYWYRQSLGQGLEFLIYFQGNSAPDKSGLPSDRFSAERTGGSVSTLTIQRTQQEDSAVYLCASSPGTSGRINEQFFGPGTRLTVL.

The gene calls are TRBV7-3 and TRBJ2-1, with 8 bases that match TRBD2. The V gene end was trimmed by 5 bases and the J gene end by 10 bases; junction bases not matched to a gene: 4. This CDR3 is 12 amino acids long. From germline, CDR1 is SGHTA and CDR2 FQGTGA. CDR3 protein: CASSDSGAEQFF. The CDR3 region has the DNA TGTGCCAGCAGCGATAGCGGGGCCGAGCAGTTCTTC.

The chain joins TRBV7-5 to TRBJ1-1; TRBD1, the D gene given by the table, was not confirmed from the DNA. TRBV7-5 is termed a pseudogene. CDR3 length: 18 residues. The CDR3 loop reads CVRSFVTGAFLVNTEAFF. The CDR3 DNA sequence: TGTGTCAGAAGCTTTGTGACAGGGGCCTTCCTGGTGAACACTGAAGCTTTCTTT.

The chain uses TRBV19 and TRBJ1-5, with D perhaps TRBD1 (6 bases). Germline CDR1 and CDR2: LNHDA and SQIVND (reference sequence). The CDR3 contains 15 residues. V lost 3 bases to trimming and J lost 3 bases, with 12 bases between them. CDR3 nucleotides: TGTGCCAGTAGTATTAACAGGGTGGCCAATCAGCCCCAGCATTTT. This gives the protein CASSINRVANQPQHF. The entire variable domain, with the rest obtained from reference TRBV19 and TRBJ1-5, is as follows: DGGITQSPKYLFRKEGQNVTLSCEQNLNHDAMYWYRQDPGQGLRLIYYSQIVNDFQKGDIAEGYSVSREKKESFPLTVTSAQKNPTAFYLCASSINRVANQPQHFGDGTRLSIL.

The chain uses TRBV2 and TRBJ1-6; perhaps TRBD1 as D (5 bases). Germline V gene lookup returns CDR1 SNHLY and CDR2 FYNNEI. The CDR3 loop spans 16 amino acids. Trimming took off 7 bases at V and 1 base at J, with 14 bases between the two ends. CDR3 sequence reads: CASIGGIGSYNSPLHF. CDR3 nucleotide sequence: TGTGCCAGCATCGGGGGGATAGGTTCCTATAATTCACCCCTCCACTTT.

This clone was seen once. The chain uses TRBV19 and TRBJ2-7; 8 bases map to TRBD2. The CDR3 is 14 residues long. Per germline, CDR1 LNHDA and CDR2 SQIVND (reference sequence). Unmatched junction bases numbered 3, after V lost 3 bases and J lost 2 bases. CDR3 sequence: CASSIQRGPYEQYF. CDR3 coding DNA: TGTGCCAGTAGTATTCAGCGGGGGCCCTACGAGCAGTACTTC.

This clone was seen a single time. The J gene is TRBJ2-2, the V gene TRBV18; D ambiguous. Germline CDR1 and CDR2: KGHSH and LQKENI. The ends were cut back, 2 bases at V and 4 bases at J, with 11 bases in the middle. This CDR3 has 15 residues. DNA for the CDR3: TGTGCCAGCTCACCATATAAGCGCGGCACCGGGGAGCTGTTTTTT. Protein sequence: CASSPYKRGTGELFF.

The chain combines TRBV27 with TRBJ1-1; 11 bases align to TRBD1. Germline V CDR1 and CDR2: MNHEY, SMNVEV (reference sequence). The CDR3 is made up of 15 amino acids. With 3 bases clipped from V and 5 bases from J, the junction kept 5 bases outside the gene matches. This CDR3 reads CASSLSDRGPTEAFF. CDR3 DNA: TGTGCCAGCAGTTTGTCGGACAGGGGGCCAACTGAAGCTTTCTTT.

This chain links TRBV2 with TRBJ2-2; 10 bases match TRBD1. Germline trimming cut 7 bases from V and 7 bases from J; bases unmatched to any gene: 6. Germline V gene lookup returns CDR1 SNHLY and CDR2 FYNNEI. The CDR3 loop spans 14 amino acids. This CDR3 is CASTGQGGFGELFF. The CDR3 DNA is TGTGCCAGCACTGGACAGGGGGGCTTCGGGGAGCTGTTTTTT.

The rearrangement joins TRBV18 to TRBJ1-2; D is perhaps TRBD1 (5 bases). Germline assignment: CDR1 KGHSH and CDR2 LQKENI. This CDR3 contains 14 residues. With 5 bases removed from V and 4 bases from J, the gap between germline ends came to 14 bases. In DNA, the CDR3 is TGTGCCAGCTCATATGAGGACAAAACCTATGGCTACACCTTC. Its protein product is CASSYEDKTYGYTF.

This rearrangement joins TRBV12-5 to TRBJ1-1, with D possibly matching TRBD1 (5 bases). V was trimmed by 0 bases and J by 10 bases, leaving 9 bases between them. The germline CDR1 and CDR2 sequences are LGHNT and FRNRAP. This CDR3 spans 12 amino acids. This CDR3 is CASGLVLGVAFF. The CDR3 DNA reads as TGTGCTAGTGGTTTGGTACTAGGGGTAGCTTTCTTT.

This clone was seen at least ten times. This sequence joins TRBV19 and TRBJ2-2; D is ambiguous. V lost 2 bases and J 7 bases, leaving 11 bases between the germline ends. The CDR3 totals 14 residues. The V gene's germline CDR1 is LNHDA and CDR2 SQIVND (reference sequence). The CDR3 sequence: CASSIPVLNGELFF. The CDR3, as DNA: TGTGCCAGTAGTATACCGGTGTTGAACGGGGAGCTGTTTTTT.

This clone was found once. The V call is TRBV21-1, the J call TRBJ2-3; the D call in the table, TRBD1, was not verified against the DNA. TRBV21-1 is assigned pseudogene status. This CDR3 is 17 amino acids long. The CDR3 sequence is CASSSRGGEADTDTQYF. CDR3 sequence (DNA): TGTGCCAGCAGCTCCCGAGGGGGAGAGGCTGACACAGATACGCAGTATTTT.

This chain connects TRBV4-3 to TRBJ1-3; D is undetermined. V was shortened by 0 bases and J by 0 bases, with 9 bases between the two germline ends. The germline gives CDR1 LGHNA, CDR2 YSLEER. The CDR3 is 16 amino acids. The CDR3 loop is CASSQESTVSGNTIYF. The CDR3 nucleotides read TGCGCCAGCAGCCAAGAATCAACAGTCTCTGGAAACACCATATATTTT.

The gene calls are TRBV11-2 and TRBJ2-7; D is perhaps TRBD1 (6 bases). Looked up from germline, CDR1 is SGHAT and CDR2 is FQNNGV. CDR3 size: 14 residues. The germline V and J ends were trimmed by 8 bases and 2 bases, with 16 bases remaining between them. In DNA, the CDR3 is TGTGCCAGCGGATCGACAGGCCTTGCCTACGAGCAGTACTTC. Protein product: CASGSTGLAYEQYF.

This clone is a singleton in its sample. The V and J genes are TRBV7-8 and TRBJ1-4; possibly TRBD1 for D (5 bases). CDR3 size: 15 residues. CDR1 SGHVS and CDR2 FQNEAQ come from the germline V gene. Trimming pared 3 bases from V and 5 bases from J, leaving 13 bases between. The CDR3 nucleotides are TGTGCCAGCAGCTTGAACAGTGGGGGGAATGAAAAACTGTTTTTT. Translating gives CASSLNSGGNEKLFF.

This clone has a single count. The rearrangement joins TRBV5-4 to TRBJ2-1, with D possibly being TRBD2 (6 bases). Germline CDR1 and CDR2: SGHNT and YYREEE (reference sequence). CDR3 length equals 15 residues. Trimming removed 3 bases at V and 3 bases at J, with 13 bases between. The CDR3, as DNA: TGTGCCAGCAGCTACGGACTACCTAACTACAATGAGCAGTTCTTC. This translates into CASSYGLPNYNEQFF.

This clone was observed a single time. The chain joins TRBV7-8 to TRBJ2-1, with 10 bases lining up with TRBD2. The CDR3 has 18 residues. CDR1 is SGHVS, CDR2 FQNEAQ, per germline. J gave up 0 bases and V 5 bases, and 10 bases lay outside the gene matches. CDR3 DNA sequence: TGTGCCAGCAGCCCCGGGACTAGCGCCGATATCTCCTACAATGAGCAGTTCTTC. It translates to CASSPGTSADISYNEQFF.

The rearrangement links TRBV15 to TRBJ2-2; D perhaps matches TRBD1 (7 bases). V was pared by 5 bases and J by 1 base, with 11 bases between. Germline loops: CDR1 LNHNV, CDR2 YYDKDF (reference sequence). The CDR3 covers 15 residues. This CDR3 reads CATSGGTVNTGELFF. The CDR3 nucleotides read TGTGCCACCAGCGGCGGGACAGTGAACACCGGGGAGCTGTTTTTT.

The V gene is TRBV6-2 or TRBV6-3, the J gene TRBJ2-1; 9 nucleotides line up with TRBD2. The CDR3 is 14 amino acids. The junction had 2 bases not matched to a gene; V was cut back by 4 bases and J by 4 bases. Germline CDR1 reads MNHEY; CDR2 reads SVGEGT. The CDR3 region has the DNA TGTGCCAGCAGTTGGACTAGCGCATACAATGAGCAGTTCTTC. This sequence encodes CASSWTSAYNEQFF.

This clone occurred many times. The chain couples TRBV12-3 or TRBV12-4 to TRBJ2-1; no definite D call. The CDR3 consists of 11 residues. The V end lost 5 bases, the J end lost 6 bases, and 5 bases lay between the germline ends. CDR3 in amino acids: CASSAANEQFF. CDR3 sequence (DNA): TGTGCCAGCAGTGCGGCCAATGAGCAGTTCTTC.